This T cell receptor (beta chain) was recovered during a study of blood T cells in healthy people across ages. Alongside a J-beta primer mix, a sample-barcoded 5' primer served in a second PCR lasting roughly 7 to 11 cycles. A single record per CDR3 protein comes from TCRdb applying MiXCR to the 5' RACE reads. The sample records more than 500,000 distinct CDR3 sequences, around a quarter being singletons. This sample also appeared in a second study, on T cells of mothers and their children. Turning to that study: Both sample barcodes and 2-4 random nucleotides came from the M1S primer of the second PCR.

The sample was blood. The clonotype comes from a boy aged 2-9 years in good health.

The CDR3 nucleotides read TGTGCCAGCAGCTCCCAAGGACAGGGTAATTCACCCCTCCACTTT. Translated: CASSSQGQGNSPLHF. The V call is TRBV7-9, the J call TRBJ1-6, with 8 positions matching TRBD1. The germline V gene has CDR1 SEHNR and CDR2 FQNEAQ (reference sequence). J was trimmed by 6 bases and V by 4 bases; bases with no gene match: 5. There are 15 residues in the CDR3.